Below, 25 T cell receptor beta chains from the same sample are listed, as sequenced in a study of blood T cell repertoires in COVID-19. TCRdb's copy holds only in-frame clones and misses some; the assay was immunoSEQ multiplex PCR. Among 250,000 to 350,000 clones, under 90% were seen once, and the ten largest hold roughly 2.9%. Sequenced material: PBMCs or T cells enriched from blood (not recorded which). The origin of the receptors is a woman in her 50s who had been exposed to COVID-19.

The CDR3 region is CASSPPGLAGGQEQYF. CDR3 coding DNA: TGTGCCAGCAGTCCCCCCGGACTAGCGGGGGGGCAAGAGCAGTACTTC. The gene calls are TRBV28 and TRBJ2-7, with 15 nucleotides matching TRBD2. Germline lookup yields CDR1 MDHEN and CDR2 SYDVKM. The CDR3 has 16 amino acids. Losses at the gene ends were 5 bases for V and 7 bases for J; bases not matched to a gene: 9.

The V and J genes are TRBV4-2 and TRBJ1-5, with D perhaps TRBD1 (5 bases). Germline CDR1 reads LGHNA; CDR2 reads YNFKEQ. This CDR3 spans 15 amino acids. The ends were cut back, 4 bases at V and 5 bases at J, with 15 bases in the middle. The CDR3 loop is CASSPLQGWDQPQHF. In DNA, the CDR3 is TGTGCCAGCAGCCCCCTCCAGGGTTGGGATCAGCCCCAGCATTTT.

The rearrangement uses TRBV27 and TRBJ1-2; D might be TRBD1 (6 bases). The length of the CDR3 is 17 residues. V dropped 2 bases and J dropped 2 bases, with 18 bases sitting between them. In germline, CDR1 is MNHEY, CDR2 SMNVEV (reference sequence). CDR3 bases: TGTGCCAGCAGTTTAAGGGAGACAGGCGCGGGCAACTATGGCTACACCTTC. This gives the protein CASSLRETGAGNYGYTF.

CDR3: CASTRDSLNTEAFF. The CDR3 region has the DNA TGTGCCAGCACCCGGGACAGCTTGAACACTGAAGCTTTCTTT. The V and J genes are TRBV18 and TRBJ1-1; 7 bases line up with TRBD1. This CDR3 region has 14 residues. The ends lost 8 bases at V and 0 bases at J; junction bases unmatched: 6. CDR1 is KGHSH, CDR2 LQKENI, per germline. Drawing the rest from reference TRBV18 and TRBJ1-1, the complete variable domain is NAGVMQNPRHLVRRRGQEARLRCSPMKGHSHVYWYRQLPEEGLKFMVYLQKENIIDESGMPKERFSAEFPKEGPSILRIQQVVRGDSAAYFCASTRDSLNTEAFFGQGTRLTVV.

This sequence joins TRBV7-2 and TRBJ1-5; 10 positions agree with TRBD1. The CDR3 extends over 14 amino acids. The germline CDR1 and CDR2 sequences are SGHTA and FQGNSA. V dropped 5 bases and J dropped 6; count of bases not matched to a gene: 4. The CDR3 sequence: CASSGRTGGQPQHF. DNA for the CDR3: TGTGCCAGCAGCGGAAGGACAGGGGGTCAGCCCCAGCATTTT.

The rearrangement joins TRBV5-3 to TRBJ2-7; 11 positions match TRBD1. TRBV5-3 is placed among ORFs of uncertain function. V was clipped by 7 bases and J by 3 bases; unmatched bases: 12. This CDR3 contains 16 residues. In nucleotides, the CDR3 is TGTGCCAGAGGCCGAGAGGGGACAGGGGGATTCTACGAGCAGTACTTC. This encodes CARGREGTGGFYEQYF.

This clone was seen once. CDR3 sequence: CASSLSSGETQYF. The CDR3 region has the DNA TGTGCCAGCAGTTTATCATCAGGGGAGACCCAGTACTTC. J is TRBJ2-5 and V is TRBV28; the D gene is possibly TRBD1 (5 bases). Trimming cost V 1 base and J 5 bases, with 8 bases left between them. Per germline, CDR1 MDHEN and CDR2 SYDVKM. This CDR3 contains 13 residues.

CDR3 sequence: CASGERPPLGYTF. The CDR3 DNA sequence: TGTGCCAGTGGGGAGCGACCCCCCCTTGGCTACACCTTC. The chain joins TRBV19 to TRBJ1-2; D is undetermined. Per the germline V gene, CDR1 is LNHDA and CDR2 is SQIVND (reference sequence). Trimming removed 8 bases from V and 7 bases from J, with 17 bases in between. The CDR3 has 13 amino acids.

The rearrangement uses TRBV7-2 and TRBJ1-4, with D maybe TRBD1 (5 bases). The CDR3 extends over 15 amino acids. V lost 5 bases and J lost 5, with 15 bases in between. CDR1 and CDR2 (germline): SGHTA, FQGNSA. The CDR3: CASSDRLVSNEKLFF. CDR3 coding DNA: TGTGCCAGCAGCGACAGACTGGTATCGAATGAAAAACTGTTTTTT.

This rearrangement joins TRBV3-1 (or the pseudogene TRBV3-2) to TRBJ2-1; 7 bases agree with TRBD1. This CDR3 spans 15 amino acids. The J segment lost 3 bases and the V segment lost 6 bases, leaving 8 bases of the junction unmatched. Germline V gene lookup returns CDR1 LGHDT and CDR2 YNNKEL (reference sequence). As DNA, the CDR3 is TGTGCCAGCAGTTCGGGAAGGGGGCTCTACAATGAGCAGTTCTTC. Translated: CASSSGRGLYNEQFF.

For the CDR3, the DNA is TGTGCCAGCTCAAACAGGGTCTCCTACGAGCAGTACTTC. Its translation: CASSNRVSYEQYF. This chain joins TRBV19 and TRBJ2-7; D might be TRBD1 (6 bases). Germline V CDR1 and CDR2: LNHDA, SQIVND (reference sequence). CDR3 size: 13 residues. Trimming stripped 9 bases from V and 0 bases from J, with 12 bases between.

The chain is built from TRBV7-2 and TRBJ1-1; the D gene is possibly TRBD1 (6 bases). Germline-derived CDR1 and CDR2 are SGHTA and FQGNSA. This CDR3 has 15 amino acids. Trimming cost V 3 bases and J 0 bases, with 11 bases left between them. The CDR3 DNA follows: TGTGCCAGCAGCTTGGGGGCGCACATGAACACTGAAGCTTTCTTT. Residues: CASSLGAHMNTEAFF. The full variable domain, completed using reference TRBV7-2 and TRBJ1-1, is GAGVSQSPSNKVTEKGKDVELRCDPISGHTALYWYRQSLGQGLEFLIYFQGNSAPDKSGLPSDRFSAERTGGSVSTLTIQRTQQEDSAVYLCASSLGAHMNTEAFFGQGTRLTVV.

The chain joins TRBV5-1 to TRBJ1-4; 10 bases are shared with TRBD1. Trimming removed 4 bases from V and 3 bases from J; junction bases left unmatched: 6. CDR1 and CDR2 from the germline V gene are SGHRS and YFSETQ. The CDR3 runs 16 residues. The CDR3 bases are TGCGCCAGCAGCCTGGGACAGGGGATTTCTAATGAAAAACTGTTTTTT. This gives the protein CASSLGQGISNEKLFF.

The chain links TRBV3-1 (or the pseudogene TRBV3-2) to TRBJ2-2, with D tentatively TRBD1 (5 bases). This CDR3 has 15 residues. Germline CDR1 reads LGHDT; CDR2 reads YNNKEL (reference sequence). Between the trimmed V and J ends, which lost 4 bases and 0 bases, there was a span of 9 bases. The chain's CDR3 is CASSPRVSNTGELFF. Here the CDR3 DNA reads TGTGCCAGCAGCCCCAGGGTGTCGAACACCGGGGAGCTGTTTTTT.

This chain uses TRBV19 with TRBJ1-5; D may be TRBD1 (5 bases). There are 17 residues in the CDR3. Germline V CDR1 and CDR2: LNHDA, SQIVND (reference sequence). Trimming cost V 4 bases and J 1 base, with 17 bases left between them. The CDR3 DNA reads TGTGCCAGTAGTAATCCCCGAGCAGGGTGGAGCAATCAGCCCCAGCATTTT. Its translation is CASSNPRAGWSNQPQHF.

Details on this clone: Other DNA sequences in this specimen translate into the identical CDR3. The CDR3 coding sequence is TGTGCCAGCAGTGAAATCAGGACAGGTTCACCCCTCCACTTT. Translated, it gives CASSEIRTGSPLHF. This sequence joins TRBV2 and TRBJ1-6; TRBD1 matches at 7 bases. The CDR3 is 14 amino acids. Trimming removed 2 bases from V and 9 bases from J; junction bases left unmatched: 4. From germline, CDR1 is SNHLY and CDR2 FYNNEI.

About this clone itself: The junction shows a germline mismatch at one end, possibly a read error. The V gene is TRBV7-2, the J gene TRBJ2-3, with 11 bases lining up with TRBD2. This CDR3 has 16 residues. From germline, CDR1 is SGHTA and CDR2 FQGNSA. CDR3 nucleotide sequence: TGTGCCAGCAGCCTAGCGGGGGGAGGTGGCACAGATACGCAGTATTTT. Translation gives CASSLAGGGGTDTQYF.

The table lists this clone with a count of one. The rearrangement links TRBV28 to TRBJ1-4; 7 bases are shared with TRBD1. CDR1 MDHEN and CDR2 SYDVKM come from the germline V gene. The CDR3 sequence is 14 residues long. The J segment lost 8 bases and the V segment lost 2 bases, leaving 5 bases of the junction unmatched. CDR3: CASSLQGVGEKLFF. The CDR3 DNA reads TGTGCCAGCAGTTTACAGGGGGTAGGGGAAAAACTGTTTTTT. Full variable domain (rest looked up from reference TRBV28 and TRBJ1-4): DVKVTQSSRYLVKRTGEKVFLECVQDMDHENMFWYRQDPGLGLRLIYFSYDVKMKEKGDIPEGYSVSREKKERFSLILESASTNQTSMYLCASSLQGVGEKLFFGSGTQLSVL.

The chain uses TRBV28 and TRBJ1-2, with 10 nucleotides matching TRBD1. V trimming: 7 bases; J trimming: 2 bases; junction bases outside the gene matches: 10. CDR3 length: 16 amino acids. Germline assignment: CDR1 MDHEN and CDR2 SYDVKM. CDR3 in DNA: TGTGCCAGCAATACACCTCCGGGACAGGGGAACTATGGCTACACCTTC. It is translated as CASNTPPGQGNYGYTF.

The rearrangement uses TRBV30 and TRBJ2-7; TRBD2 agrees at 8 bases. The CDR3 length is 12 residues. CDR1 is GTSNPN and CDR2 is SVGIG in the germline V gene (reference sequence). Unmatched junction bases numbered 9, after V lost 5 bases and J lost 9 bases. The CDR3 nucleotides are TGTGCCTGGTTAACCCCCGGGGGGGGGCAGTACTTC. Protein sequence: CAWLTPGGGQYF.

The chain couples TRBV2 to TRBJ2-2; D gene ambiguous. V was cut by 4 bases and J by 1 base, with 7 bases left in between. Per the germline V gene, CDR1 is SNHLY and CDR2 is FYNNEI. The CDR3 has 14 residues. CDR3 sequence: CASSVRRNTGELFF. CDR3 in DNA: TGTGCCAGCAGTGTCCGGAGGAACACCGGGGAGCTGTTTTTT.

The CDR3 coding sequence is TGCAGCGTTACCACAGGGTACGGCTACACCTTC. Translation gives CSVTTGYGYTF. The V call is TRBV29-1, the J call TRBJ1-2, with D possibly matching TRBD1 (6 bases). The germline V gene encodes CDR1 SQVTM and CDR2 ANQGSEA. There are 11 residues in the CDR3. V lost 5 bases to trimming and J lost 8 bases, with 12 bases between them. Full variable domain (missing parts from reference TRBV29-1 and TRBJ1-2): SAVISQKPSRDICQRGTSLTIQCQVDSQVTMMFWYRQQPGQSLTLIATANQGSEATYESGFVIDKFPISRPNLTFSTLTVSNMSPEDSSIYLCSVTTGYGYTFGSGTRLTVV.

This clone was recorded once. V usage is TRBV28 and J usage is TRBJ1-1; no definite D call. Germline V gives CDR1 MDHEN, CDR2 SYDVKM. This CDR3 spans 13 amino acids. V lost 6 bases, J lost 5 bases, and 13 bases lay in between. CDR3 bases: TGTGCCAGCAGCGGCCGGGGTATTACTGAAGCTTTCTTT. Its protein product is CASSGRGITEAFF.

V usage is TRBV19 and J usage is TRBJ1-1, with TRBD1 identical over 7 bases. This CDR3 has 15 residues. Germline-derived CDR1 and CDR2 are LNHDA and SQIVND (reference sequence). V shed 5 bases and J 4 bases; nucleotides not matched to a gene: 10. The CDR3 loop reads CASSGTGVPATEAFF. The CDR3 DNA reads as TGTGCCAGTAGTGGTACAGGGGTGCCTGCCACTGAAGCTTTCTTT.

V and J are TRBV11-2 and TRBJ2-1; possibly TRBD1 for D (5 bases). Germline CDR1 reads SGHAT; CDR2 reads FQNNGV. This CDR3 comprises 15 residues. The ends were cut back, 3 bases at V and 5 bases at J, with 14 bases in the middle. This CDR3 reads CASSFEGADNNEQFF. The CDR3 nucleotides are TGTGCCAGCAGCTTTGAAGGGGCCGACAACAATGAGCAGTTCTTC.